Sequencing of this TCR beta chain was carried out in a study of cytomegalovirus exposure and HLA in healthy donors. Study-level findings and limits: Later on, an analysis showed TCR association rates differing by HLA locus, with DRB1 the most and HLA-C the fewest. A reported reduction in N-insertions relative to the 666-donor mean was seen in an Asian-associated ancestry cluster in a later analysis. Researchers left out some V segments, among them TRBV6-2 and TRBV6-3, as indistinguishable.

Amplification used 60 Vbeta primers and 13 Jbeta primers. Produced via immunoSEQ multiplex PCR; TCRdb's table is partial and in-frame only. Altogether more than 150,000 clones are present, roughly 84% being singletons, with the ten largest covering about 0.24%. CDR1 and CDR2 (germline): SGHNT, YYREEE (reference sequence). Trimming removed 0 bases at V and 6 bases at J, with 12 bases between. There are 14 residues in the CDR3. This clone was observed once. Its antigen is undetermined. The sequencing input was PBMCs. This chain uses TRBV5-4 with TRBJ1-1; TRBD1 might be the D (6 bases). The clonotype was recovered from a boy younger than 18 in good health and CMV-seronegative. The CDR3 spells CASSLDRVSAEAFF. The CDR3 DNA reads TGTGCCAGCAGCTTGGACAGGGTTAGCGCTGAAGCTTTCTTT.